The source of this T cell receptor beta chain is a study of blood T cell repertoires in COVID-19. Across the whole study: Samples of COVID-19 (acute and convalescent) were obtained from the United States, Italy and Spain. Sample material is recorded as cDNA or gDNA derived from T cells, B-cell-depleted T cells, or PBMCs.

This clone was counted a few times. Under the authors' procedure: Scientists estimated how many nucleated cells there were by amplifying reference gene primers. This table comes from immunoSEQ multiplex PCR, and its TCRdb copy is limited to in-frame clones, with some not included. The V and J calls and clone size come from that table; D and trimming were worked out from the DNA. The sample includes about 130,000 clones, around 85% of them seen just once. This CDR3 comprises 15 residues. Germline V CDR1 and CDR2: LGHDT, YNNKEL (reference sequence). V was clipped by 0 bases and J by 1 base, with 7 bases between them.

Sequencing input: peripheral blood. The gene calls are TRBV3-1 (or the pseudogene TRBV3-2) and TRBJ1-5; D unresolved. This receptor was taken from a human donor in a cohort sampled during active COVID-19. CDR3 loop: CASSQDAGSNQPQHF. DNA of the CDR3: TGTGCCAGCAGCCAAGATGCGGGGAGCAATCAGCCCCAGCATTTT.